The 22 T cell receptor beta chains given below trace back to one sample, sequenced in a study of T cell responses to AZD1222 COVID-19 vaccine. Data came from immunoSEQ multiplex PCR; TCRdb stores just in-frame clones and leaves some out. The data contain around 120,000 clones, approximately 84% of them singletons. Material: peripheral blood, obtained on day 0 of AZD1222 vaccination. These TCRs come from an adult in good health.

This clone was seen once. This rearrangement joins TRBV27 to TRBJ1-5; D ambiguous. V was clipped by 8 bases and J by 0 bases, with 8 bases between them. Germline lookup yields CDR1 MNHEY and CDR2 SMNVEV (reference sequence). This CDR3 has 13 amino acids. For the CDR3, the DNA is TGTGCCAGCGGAGAAAATAGCAATCAGCCCCAGCATTTT. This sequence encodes CASGENSNQPQHF.

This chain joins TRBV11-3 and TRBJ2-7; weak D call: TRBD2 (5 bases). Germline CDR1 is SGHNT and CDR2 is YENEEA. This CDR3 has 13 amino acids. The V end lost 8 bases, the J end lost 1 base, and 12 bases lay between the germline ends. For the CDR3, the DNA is TGTGCCAGCTCTAAGCGGACTTCCTACGAGCAGTACTTC. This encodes CASSKRTSYEQYF.

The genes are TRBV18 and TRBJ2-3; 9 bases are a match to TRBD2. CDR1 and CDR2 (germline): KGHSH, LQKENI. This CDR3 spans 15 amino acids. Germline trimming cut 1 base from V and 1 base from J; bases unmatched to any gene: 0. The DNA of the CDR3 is TGTGCCAGCTCACCACAGCGGGGGGGCACAGATACGCAGTATTTT. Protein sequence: CASSPQRGGTDTQYF. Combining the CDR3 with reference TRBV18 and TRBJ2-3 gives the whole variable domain NAGVMQNPRHLVRRRGQEARLRCSPMKGHSHVYWYRQLPEEGLKFMVYLQKENIIDESGMPKERFSAEFPKEGPSILRIQQVVRGDSAAYFCASSPQRGGTDTQYFGPGTRLTVL.

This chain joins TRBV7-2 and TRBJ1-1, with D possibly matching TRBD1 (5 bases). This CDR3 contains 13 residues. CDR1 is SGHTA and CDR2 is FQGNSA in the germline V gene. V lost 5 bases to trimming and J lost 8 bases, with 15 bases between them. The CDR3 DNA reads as TGTGCCAGCAGCGCAGCTTGGGGGGGGGAAGCTTTCTTT. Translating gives CASSAAWGGEAFF.

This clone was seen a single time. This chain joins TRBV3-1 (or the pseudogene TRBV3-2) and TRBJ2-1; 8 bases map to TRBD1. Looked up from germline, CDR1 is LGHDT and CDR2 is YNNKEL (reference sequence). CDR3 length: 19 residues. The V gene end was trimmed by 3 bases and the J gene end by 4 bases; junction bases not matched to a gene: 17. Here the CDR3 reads CASSHPFRTGQVHYNEQFF. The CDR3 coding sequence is TGTGCCAGCAGCCATCCTTTCAGAACGGGACAGGTTCATTACAATGAGCAGTTCTTC.

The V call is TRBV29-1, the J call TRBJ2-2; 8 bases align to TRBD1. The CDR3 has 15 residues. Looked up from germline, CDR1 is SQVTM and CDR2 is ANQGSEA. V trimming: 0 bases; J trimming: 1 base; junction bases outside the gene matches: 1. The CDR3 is CSVEDGTGNTGELFF. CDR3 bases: TGCAGCGTTGAAGACGGGACAGGGAACACCGGGGAGCTGTTTTTT.

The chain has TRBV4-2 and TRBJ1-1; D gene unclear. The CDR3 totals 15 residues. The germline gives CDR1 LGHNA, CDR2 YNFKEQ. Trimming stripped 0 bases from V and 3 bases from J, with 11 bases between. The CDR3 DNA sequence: TGTGCCAGCAGCCAAGAAAGTCCGAGTTACACTGAAGCTTTCTTT. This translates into CASSQESPSYTEAFF.

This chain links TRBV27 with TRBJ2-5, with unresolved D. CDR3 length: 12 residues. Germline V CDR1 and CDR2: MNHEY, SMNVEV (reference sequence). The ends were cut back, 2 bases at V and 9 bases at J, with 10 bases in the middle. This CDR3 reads CASSLNGNPQYF. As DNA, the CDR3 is TGTGCCAGCAGTTTAAATGGGAATCCCCAGTACTTC.

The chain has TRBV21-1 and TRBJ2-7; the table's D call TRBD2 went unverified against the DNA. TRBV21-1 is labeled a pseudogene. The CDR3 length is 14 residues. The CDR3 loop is CASRMREHSYEQYF. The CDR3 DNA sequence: TGTGCCAGTCGAATGCGGGAACACTCCTACGAGCAGTACTTC.

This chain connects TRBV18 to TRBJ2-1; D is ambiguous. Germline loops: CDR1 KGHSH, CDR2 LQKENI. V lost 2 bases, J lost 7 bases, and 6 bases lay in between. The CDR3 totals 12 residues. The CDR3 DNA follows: TGTGCCAGCTCACCAATGGGGAATGAGCAGTTCTTC. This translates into CASSPMGNEQFF.

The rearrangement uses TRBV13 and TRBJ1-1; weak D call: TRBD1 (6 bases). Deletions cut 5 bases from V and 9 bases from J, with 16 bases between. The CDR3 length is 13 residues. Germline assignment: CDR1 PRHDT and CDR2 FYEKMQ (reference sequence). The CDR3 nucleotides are TGTGCCAGCAGCAGTACACCGGACAGAAAAGCTTTCTTT. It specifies CASSSTPDRKAFF.

DNA for the CDR3: TGTGCCAGCAGTCCACGAGGCGGACACTACAATGAGCAGTTCTTC. As protein: CASSPRGGHYNEQFF. The chain has TRBV6-2 or TRBV6-3 and TRBJ2-1; maybe TRBD1 (5 bases). Germline lookup yields CDR1 MNHEY and CDR2 SVGEGT. The CDR3 loop spans 15 amino acids. Trimming left V 5 bases short and J 3 bases short, with 14 bases between.

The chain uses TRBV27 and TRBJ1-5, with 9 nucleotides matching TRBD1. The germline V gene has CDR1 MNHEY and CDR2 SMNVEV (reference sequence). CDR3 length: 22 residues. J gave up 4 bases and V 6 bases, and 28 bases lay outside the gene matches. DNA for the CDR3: TGTGCCAGCAGCAGATATGCCCATCGGGACAGGGAAAGGACTCTAGCAAATCAGCCCCAGCATTTT. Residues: CASSRYAHRDRERTLANQPQHF.

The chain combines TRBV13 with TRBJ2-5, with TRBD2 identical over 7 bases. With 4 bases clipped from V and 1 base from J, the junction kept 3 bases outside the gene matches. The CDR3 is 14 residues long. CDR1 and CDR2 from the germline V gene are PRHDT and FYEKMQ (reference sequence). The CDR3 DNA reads TGTGCCAGCAGCTCCAGGACTAGCCAAGAGACCCAGTACTTC. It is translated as CASSSRTSQETQYF.

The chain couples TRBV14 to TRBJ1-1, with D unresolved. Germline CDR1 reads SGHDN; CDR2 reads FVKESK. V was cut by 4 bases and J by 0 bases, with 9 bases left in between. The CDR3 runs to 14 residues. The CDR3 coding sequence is TGTGCCAGCAGCCGCCTTGGGGTGAACACTGAAGCTTTCTTT. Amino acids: CASSRLGVNTEAFF.

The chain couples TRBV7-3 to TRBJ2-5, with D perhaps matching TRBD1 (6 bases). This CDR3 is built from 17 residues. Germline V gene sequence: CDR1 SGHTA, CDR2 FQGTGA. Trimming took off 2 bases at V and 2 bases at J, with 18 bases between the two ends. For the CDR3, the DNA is TGTGCCAGCAGCTTAGGTATAGGACAGAGGGGGCAAGAGACCCAGTACTTC. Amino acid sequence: CASSLGIGQRGQETQYF.

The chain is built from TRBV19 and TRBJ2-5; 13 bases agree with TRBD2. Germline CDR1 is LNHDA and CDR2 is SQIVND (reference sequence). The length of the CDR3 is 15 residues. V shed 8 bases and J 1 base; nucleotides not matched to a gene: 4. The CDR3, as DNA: TGTGCCAGTCGGACTAGCGGGAGTATCCAAGAGACCCAGTACTTC. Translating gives CASRTSGSIQETQYF. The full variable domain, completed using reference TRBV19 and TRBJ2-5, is DGGITQSPKYLFRKEGQNVTLSCEQNLNHDAMYWYRQDPGQGLRLIYYSQIVNDFQKGDIAEGYSVSREKKESFPLTVTSAQKNPTAFYLCASRTSGSIQETQYFGPGTRLLVL.

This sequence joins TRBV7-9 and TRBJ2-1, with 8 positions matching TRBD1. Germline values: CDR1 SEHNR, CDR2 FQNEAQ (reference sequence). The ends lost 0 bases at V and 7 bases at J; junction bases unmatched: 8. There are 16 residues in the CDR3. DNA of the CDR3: TGTGCCAGCAGCTTAGCAGGGGGCACAGGGGGGAATGAGCAGTTCTTC. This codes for CASSLAGGTGGNEQFF. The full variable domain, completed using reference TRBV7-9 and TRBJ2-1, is DTGVSQNPRHKITKRGQNVTFRCDPISEHNRLYWYRQTLGQGPEFLTYFQNEAQLEKSRLLSDRFSAERPKGSFSTLEIQRTEQGDSAMYLCASSLAGGTGGNEQFFGPGTRLTVL.

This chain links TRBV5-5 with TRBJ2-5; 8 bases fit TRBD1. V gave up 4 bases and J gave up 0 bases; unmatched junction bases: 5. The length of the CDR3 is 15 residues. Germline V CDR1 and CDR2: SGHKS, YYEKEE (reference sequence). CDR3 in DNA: TGTGCCAGCAGCGCTACAGGGGGTTACCAAGAGACCCAGTACTTC. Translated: CASSATGGYQETQYF.

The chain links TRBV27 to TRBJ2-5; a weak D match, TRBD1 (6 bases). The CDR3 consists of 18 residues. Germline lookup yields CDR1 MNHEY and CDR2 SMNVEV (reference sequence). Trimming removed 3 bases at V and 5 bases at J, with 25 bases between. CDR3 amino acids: CASSFSPPASPQGETQYF. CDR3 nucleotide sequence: TGTGCCAGCAGTTTCTCCCCTCCGGCGTCACCCCAGGGGGAGACCCAGTACTTC.

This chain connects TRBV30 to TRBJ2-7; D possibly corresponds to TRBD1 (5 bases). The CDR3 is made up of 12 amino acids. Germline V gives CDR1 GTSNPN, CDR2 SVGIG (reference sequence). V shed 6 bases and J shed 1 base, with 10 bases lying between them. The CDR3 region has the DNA TGTGCCTGCAGGGTGTCATCCTACGAGCAGTACTTC. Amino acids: CACRVSSYEQYF.

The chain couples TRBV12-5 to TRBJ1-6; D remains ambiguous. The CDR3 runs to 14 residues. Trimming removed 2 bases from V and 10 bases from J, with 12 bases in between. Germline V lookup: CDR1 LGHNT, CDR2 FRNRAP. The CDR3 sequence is CASGLSPTRSPLHF. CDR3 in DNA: TGTGCTAGTGGTTTGAGTCCCACCCGATCACCCCTCCACTTT.